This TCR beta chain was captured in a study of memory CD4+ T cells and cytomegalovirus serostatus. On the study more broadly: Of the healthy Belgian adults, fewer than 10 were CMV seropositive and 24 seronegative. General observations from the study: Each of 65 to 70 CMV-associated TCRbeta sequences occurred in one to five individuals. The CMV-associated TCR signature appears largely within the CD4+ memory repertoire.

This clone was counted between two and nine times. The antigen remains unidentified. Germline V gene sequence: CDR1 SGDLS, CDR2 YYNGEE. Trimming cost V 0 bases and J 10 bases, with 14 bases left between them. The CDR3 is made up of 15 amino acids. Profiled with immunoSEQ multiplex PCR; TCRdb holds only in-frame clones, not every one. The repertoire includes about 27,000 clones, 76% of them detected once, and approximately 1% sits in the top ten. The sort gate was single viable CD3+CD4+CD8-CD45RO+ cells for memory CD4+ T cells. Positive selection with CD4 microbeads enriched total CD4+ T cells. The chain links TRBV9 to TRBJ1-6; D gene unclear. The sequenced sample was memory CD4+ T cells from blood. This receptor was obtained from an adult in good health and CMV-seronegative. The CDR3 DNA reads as TGTGCCAGCAGCGTAGGACTGCAGGACGGGTCACCCCTCCACTTT. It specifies CASSVGLQDGSPLHF.